These 27 T cell receptor beta chains were all obtained from the same sample, sequenced in a study of cytomegalovirus exposure and HLA in healthy donors. The PCR made use of 60 Vbeta and 13 Jbeta primers. The data were produced by immunoSEQ multiplex PCR, yet TCRdb's version contains in-frame clones alone and is incomplete. The data contain approximately 100,000 clones, roughly 80% of them singletons. Source material: PBMCs. Source of these receptors: a female donor in good health and CMV-seronegative.

J is TRBJ2-5 and V is TRBV10-2; D is perhaps TRBD2 (6 bases). The last part of the DNA fits TRBJ2-7 better; the J call may be wrong. In germline, CDR1 is WSHSY, CDR2 SAAADI. The CDR3 length is 11 residues. CDR3 coding DNA: TGCGCCAGCAAGGCGGGGAGCGAGCAGTACTTC. It translates to CASKAGSEQYF.

The chain couples TRBV6-5 to TRBJ1-2; tentative D call: TRBD1 (6 bases). The germline gives CDR1 MNHEY, CDR2 SVGAGI. V was cut by 2 bases and J by 4 bases, with 17 bases left in between. CDR3 size: 16 residues. DNA for the CDR3: TGTGCCAGCAGTTACACCCGAGGACAGTTAACCTATGGCTACACCTTC. Translating it yields CASSYTRGQLTYGYTF.

The chain combines TRBV7-3 with TRBJ2-2; D might be TRBD1 (5 bases). Germline CDR1 is SGHTA and CDR2 is FQGTGA. V lost 8 bases, J lost 1 base, and 8 bases lay in between. This CDR3 has 13 residues. The CDR3 here is CASGHGNTGELFF. CDR3 nucleotide sequence: TGTGCCAGCGGACACGGGAACACCGGGGAGCTGTTTTTT.

CDR3 region: CASSPGPGGVTDTQYF. The CDR3 DNA sequence: TGCGCCAGCAGTCCTGGGCCGGGGGGGGTCACAGATACGCAGTATTTT. The V call is TRBV5-1, the J call TRBJ2-3; the match to TRBD2 covers 8 bases. After removal of 5 bases from V and 2 bases from J, the junction contained 10 bases not matched to a gene. Germline values: CDR1 SGHRS, CDR2 YFSETQ. The CDR3 covers 16 residues.

This chain uses TRBV4-1 with TRBJ2-5, with 9 nucleotides matching TRBD2. The CDR3 loop spans 18 amino acids. The trim removed 0 bases at V and 5 bases at J, leaving 13 bases unmatched. CDR1 MGHRA and CDR2 YSYEKL come from the germline V gene. The CDR3 region is CASSQELGSGGWHETQYF. The CDR3 coding sequence is TGCGCCAGCAGCCAAGAACTCGGGAGCGGGGGGTGGCACGAGACCCAGTACTTC.

The gene calls are TRBV13 and TRBJ2-1; TRBD2 matches 10 bases. Germline lookup yields CDR1 PRHDT and CDR2 FYEKMQ (reference sequence). Germline trimming cut 0 bases from V and 2 bases from J; bases unmatched to any gene: 4. This CDR3 spans 17 amino acids. CDR3 sequence: CASSLGLSGGAYNEQFF. DNA for the CDR3: TGTGCCAGCAGCTTAGGCCTCAGCGGGGGGGCCTACAATGAGCAGTTCTTC. Using reference TRBV13 and TRBJ2-1 for the parts outside the CDR3, the full variable domain is AAGVIQSPRHLIKEKRETATLKCYPIPRHDTVYWYQQGPGQDPQFLISFYEKMQSDKGSIPDRFSAQQFSDYHSELNMSSLELGDSALYFCASSLGLSGGAYNEQFFGPGTRLTVL.

The chain links TRBV7-9 to TRBJ2-7, with a weak D call TRBD2 (6 bases). Trimming stripped 5 bases from V and 4 bases from J, with 15 bases between. Looked up from germline, CDR1 is SEHNR and CDR2 is FQNEAQ (reference sequence). The CDR3 totals 14 residues. The CDR3 sequence is CASSPERGEYEQYF. In nucleotides, the CDR3 is TGTGCCAGCAGCCCCGAACGCGGGGAATACGAGCAGTACTTC.

The chain couples TRBV18 to TRBJ2-1; 8 positions match TRBD2. V was pared by 0 bases and J by 5 bases, with 6 bases of the junction left unmatched. The CDR3 length is 16 residues. CDR1 is KGHSH, CDR2 LQKENI, per germline. The DNA of the CDR3 is TGTGCCAGCTCACCACCGGCGGGGGGCAGGGACAATGAGCAGTTCTTC. It encodes CASSPPAGGRDNEQFF.

The genes are TRBV9 and TRBJ1-2, with 7 bases that match TRBD1. CDR1 SGDLS and CDR2 YYNGEE come from the germline V gene. V shed 0 bases, J shed 4 bases, and the junction held 9 bases outside the gene matches. This CDR3 has 16 amino acids. DNA for the CDR3: TGTGCCAGCAGCGTAGAAATGAGGGGACAGAGCTATGGCTACACCTTC. Translation gives CASSVEMRGQSYGYTF.

The rearrangement uses TRBV29-1 and TRBJ2-7; a weak D match, TRBD1 (5 bases). Trimming pared 7 bases from V and 7 bases from J, leaving 17 bases between. CDR1 and CDR2 (germline): SQVTM, ANQGSEA. The CDR3 is 12 amino acids. The CDR3 DNA follows: TGCAGCGGCACTATTGGGGCGCGAGAGCAGTACTTC. This gives the protein CSGTIGAREQYF.

The CDR3 region is CASSLRPGSSYGYTF. The CDR3 nucleotides are TGCGCCAGCAGCTTGCGGCCAGGTAGTAGCTATGGCTACACCTTC. The rearrangement joins TRBV5-1 to TRBJ1-2; D uncertain. There are 15 residues in the CDR3. From germline, CDR1 is SGHRS and CDR2 YFSETQ. Trimming removed 1 base at V and 4 bases at J, with 14 bases between.

J is TRBJ2-1 and V is TRBV9; D might be TRBD2 (6 bases). With 3 bases removed from V and 5 bases from J, the gap between germline ends came to 15 bases. Germline V gives CDR1 SGDLS, CDR2 YYNGEE. The CDR3 is made up of 15 amino acids. CDR3 residues: CASSEARRRDNEQFF. In nucleotides, the CDR3 is TGTGCCAGCAGCGAGGCAAGGCGGAGGGACAATGAGCAGTTCTTC.

This sequence joins TRBV29-1 and TRBJ1-1, with 7 positions matching TRBD1. CDR1 SQVTM and CDR2 ANQGSEA come from the germline V gene. CDR3 length: 13 residues. Unmatched junction bases numbered 4, after V lost 0 bases and J lost 6 bases. DNA for the CDR3: TGCAGCGTTGAAGAACAGGGGAAGGCTGAAGCTTTCTTT. It specifies CSVEEQGKAEAFF.

In this sample, this clone turned up a few times. This chain uses TRBV10-3 with TRBJ2-1; 9 bases are shared with TRBD2. Trimming cost V 6 bases and J 4 bases; bases outside gene matches: 10. The CDR3 loop spans 16 amino acids. The germline gives CDR1 ENHRY, CDR2 SYGVKD. The CDR3 loop reads CAIRGSSGGDYNEQFF. The CDR3 region has the DNA TGTGCCATCAGGGGGAGTAGCGGGGGAGATTACAATGAGCAGTTCTTC.

The chain combines TRBV2 with TRBJ1-4; D is possibly TRBD1 (5 bases). Germline CDR1 is SNHLY and CDR2 is FYNNEI. Trimming removed 7 bases at V and 7 bases at J, with 13 bases between. The CDR3 spans 13 residues. The CDR3 nucleotides read TGTGCCAGCACCAGGACAACGGGTGAAAAACTGTTTTTT. It encodes CASTRTTGEKLFF.

This chain connects TRBV7-9 to TRBJ1-3; weak D call: TRBD1 (5 bases). Germline CDR1 is SEHNR and CDR2 is FQNEAQ (reference sequence). CDR3 length equals 16 residues. Trimming took 5 bases from V and 0 from J, leaving 14 bases between them. CDR3 loop: CASSLETGLSGNTIYF. The CDR3 region has the DNA TGTGCCAGCAGCCTGGAAACAGGTCTCTCTGGAAACACCATATATTTT. The full variable domain, completed using reference TRBV7-9 and TRBJ1-3, is DTGVSQNPRHKITKRGQNVTFRCDPISEHNRLYWYRQTLGQGPEFLTYFQNEAQLEKSRLLSDRFSAERPKGSFSTLEIQRTEQGDSAMYLCASSLETGLSGNTIYFGEGSWLTVV.

This chain uses TRBV6-5 with TRBJ1-1, with D possibly being TRBD1 (5 bases). Germline values: CDR1 MNHEY, CDR2 SVGAGI. The CDR3 length is 13 residues. Trimming stripped 7 bases from V and 4 bases from J, with 13 bases between. The CDR3 nucleotides read TGTGCCAGCAAAGTAATAGGGGCCACTGAAGCTTTCTTT. It is translated as CASKVIGATEAFF.

The CDR3 sequence: CASSLAGRGGSYEQYF. DNA of the CDR3: TGTGCCAGCAGCTTAGCCGGGAGGGGAGGTTCCTACGAGCAGTACTTC. V is TRBV7-2 and J is TRBJ2-7; 8 nucleotides match TRBD2. V was pared by 0 bases and J by 1 base, with 5 bases of the junction left unmatched. The CDR3 length is 16 residues. Germline V gene sequence: CDR1 SGHTA, CDR2 FQGNSA.

The chain recombines TRBV5-1 with TRBJ1-1; D is undetermined. Germline V lookup: CDR1 SGHRS, CDR2 YFSETQ. The CDR3 is 17 amino acids. V was clipped by 0 bases and J by 5 bases, with 20 bases between them. The CDR3 protein is CASSLEVSIEVLTEAFF. For the CDR3, the DNA is TGCGCCAGCAGCTTGGAAGTCAGTATCGAGGTATTGACTGAAGCTTTCTTT.

This chain uses TRBV5-1 with TRBJ2-5; tentative D call: TRBD1 (6 bases). The DNA end favors TRBJ2-7, so the J call may be wrong. This CDR3 spans 14 amino acids. Germline CDR1 is SGHRS and CDR2 is YFSETQ. CDR3 nucleotides: TGCGCCAGCAGCTTGGAACAGGGTTCCTACGAGCAGTACTTC. This codes for CASSLEQGSYEQYF.

V and J are TRBV6-7 and TRBJ2-1, with a weak D call TRBD2 (6 bases). TRBV6-7 is sorted into the ORF group, with uncertain function. This CDR3 has 13 amino acids. V shed 0 bases and J shed 10 bases, with 10 bases lying between them. CDR3 amino acids: CASSYSRGSEQFF. The CDR3 DNA sequence: TGTGCCAGCAGTTACTCCCGGGGGAGCGAGCAGTTCTTC.

This clone has only one observation. J is TRBJ2-5 and V is TRBV5-1; TRBD1 is a possible D gene (6 bases). The CDR3 is 13 amino acids. Trimming removed 6 bases from V and 2 bases from J, with 11 bases in between. Germline V gene sequence: CDR1 SGHRS, CDR2 YFSETQ. The CDR3, as DNA: TGCGCCAGCACTAGGGGGAGTCAAGAGACCCAGTACTTC. It yields the protein CASTRGSQETQYF. Combining the CDR3 with reference TRBV5-1 and TRBJ2-5 gives the whole variable domain KAGVTQTPRYLIKTRGQQVTLSCSPISGHRSVSWYQQTPGQGLQFLFEYFSETQRNKGNFPGRFSGRQFSNSRSEMNVSTLELGDSALYLCASTRGSQETQYFGPGTRLLVL.

V and J are TRBV6-5 and TRBJ1-2; 7 nucleotides agree with TRBD1. There are 13 residues in the CDR3. Trimming removed 5 bases from V and 1 base from J; junction bases left unmatched: 1. Germline CDR1 reads MNHEY; CDR2 reads SVGAGI. This CDR3 reads CASSRDSNYGYTF. The CDR3 DNA reads as TGTGCCAGCAGTCGGGACAGTAACTATGGCTACACCTTC.

V is TRBV13 and J is TRBJ1-6; TRBD1 matches 7 bases. Germline CDR1 is PRHDT and CDR2 is FYEKMQ (reference sequence). The CDR3 extends over 15 amino acids. V was clipped by 4 bases and J by 7 bases; unmatched bases: 7. The chain's CDR3 is CASSSDRPGNSPLHF. The DNA for the CDR3 is TGTGCCAGCAGCTCGGACAGGCCCGGGAATTCACCCCTCCACTTT.

This clone was counted between two and nine times. V usage is TRBV19 and J usage is TRBJ2-1; 7 bases are shared with TRBD2. Germline values: CDR1 LNHDA, CDR2 SQIVND (reference sequence). This CDR3 contains 14 residues. Unmatched junction bases numbered 6, after V lost 2 bases and J lost 8 bases. Here the CDR3 DNA reads TGTGCCAGTAGTATATCCGGGGGGACCCATGAGCAGTTCTTC. This encodes CASSISGGTHEQFF.

This chain connects TRBV29-1 to TRBJ1-1, with D hard to call. Germline CDR1 is SQVTM and CDR2 is ANQGSEA. This CDR3 region has 12 residues. Trimming shortened V by 4 bases and J by 4 bases, and 10 bases separated the two germline ends. CDR3 protein: CSVAGPATEAFF. CDR3 bases: TGCAGCGTTGCAGGTCCGGCCACTGAAGCTTTCTTT.

This chain uses TRBV7-9 with TRBJ2-7; 9 bases fit TRBD1. V lost 5 bases and J lost 6; bases outside the gene matches: 8. Germline CDR1 is SEHNR and CDR2 is FQNEAQ (reference sequence). The CDR3 totals 14 residues. The CDR3 DNA sequence: TGTGCCAGCAGCACCGGGACAGGGCCGGGCGAGCAGTACTTC. This sequence encodes CASSTGTGPGEQYF.